The clone carrying this T cell receptor beta chain was detected a few times. Its antigen is undetermined. The CDR3 contains 13 residues. The V gene lost 6 bases and the J gene lost 7 bases, with 14 bases spanning the gap. The data were obtained in a study of T cells after yellow fever vaccination. Broader study findings: From the bulk population, abundant clonotypes could contaminate and appear within FACS-sorted repertoires. Clones from primary vaccination mostly reappeared after the booster (around 96% CD4, less than 90% CD8).

Template switching with 5'RACE generated the TCR cDNA and added a universal primer site and UMIs. MiXCR, applied by TCRdb to the 5' RACE reads, yields one record per CDR3 protein. The sample includes hundreds of thousands of distinct CDR3 sequences, 13% of them seen just once. The origin of this receptor is a man younger than 40 who received the YFV17D yellow fever vaccine. The sequencing here drew on PBMCs, taken on the day of the yellow fever booster vaccination. This chain links TRBV12-3 or TRBV12-4 with TRBJ2-3, with D possibly TRBD1 on 5 matching bases. The CDR3 DNA reads TGTGCCAGCAGGCAAGGGGTGGGAAATACGCAGTATTTT. Protein: CASRQGVGNTQYF.